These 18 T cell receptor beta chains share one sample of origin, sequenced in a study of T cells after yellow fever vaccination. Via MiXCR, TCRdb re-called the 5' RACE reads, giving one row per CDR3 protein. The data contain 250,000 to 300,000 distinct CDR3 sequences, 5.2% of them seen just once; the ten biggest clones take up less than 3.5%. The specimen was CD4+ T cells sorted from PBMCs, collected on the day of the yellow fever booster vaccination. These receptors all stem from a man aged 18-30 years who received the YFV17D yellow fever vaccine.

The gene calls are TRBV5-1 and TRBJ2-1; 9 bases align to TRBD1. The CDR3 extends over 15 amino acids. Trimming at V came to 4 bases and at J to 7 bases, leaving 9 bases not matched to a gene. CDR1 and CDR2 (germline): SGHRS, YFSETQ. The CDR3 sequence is CASSPWDREPNEQFF. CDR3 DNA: TGCGCCAGCAGCCCCTGGGACAGGGAGCCTAATGAGCAGTTCTTC.

The CDR3 here is CASASSGNTIYF. The CDR3 DNA reads TGTGCCAGCGCTTCCTCTGGAAACACCATATATTTT. This rearrangement joins TRBV9 to TRBJ1-3, with unresolved D. This CDR3 spans 12 amino acids. The ends were cut back, 7 bases at V and 0 bases at J, with 5 bases in the middle. Per germline, CDR1 SGDLS and CDR2 YYNGEE.

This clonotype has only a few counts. The DNA for the CDR3 is TGTGCCAGCAGCTTCCTCTACCCTAGCACAGATACGCAGTATTTT. It yields the protein CASSFLYPSTDTQYF. The chain combines TRBV7-2 with TRBJ2-3; D is unresolved. Trimming removed 3 bases from V and 0 bases from J, with 10 bases in between. The CDR3 has 15 amino acids. The germline V gene has CDR1 SGHTA and CDR2 FQGNSA.

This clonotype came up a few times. The CDR3 DNA is TGTGCCAGCAGTTCACCGGGACAGGGGCTCGGAGAGCAGTACTTC. This gives the protein CASSSPGQGLGEQYF. The chain is built from TRBV12-3 or TRBV12-4 and TRBJ2-7; 10 bases fit TRBD1. The CDR3 has 15 residues. Trimming at V came to 4 bases and at J to 7 bases, leaving 10 bases not matched to a gene.

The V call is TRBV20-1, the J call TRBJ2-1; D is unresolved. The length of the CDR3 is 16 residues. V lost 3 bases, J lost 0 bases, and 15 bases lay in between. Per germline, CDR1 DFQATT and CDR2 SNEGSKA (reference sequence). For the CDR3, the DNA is TGCAGTGCTAGCCTACCGGCACAGAGCTCCTACAATGAGCAGTTCTTC. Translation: CSASLPAQSSYNEQFF.

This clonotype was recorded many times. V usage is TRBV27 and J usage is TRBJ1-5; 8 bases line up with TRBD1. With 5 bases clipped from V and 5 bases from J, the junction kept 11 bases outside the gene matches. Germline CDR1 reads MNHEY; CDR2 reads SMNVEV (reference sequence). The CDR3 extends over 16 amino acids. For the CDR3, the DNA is TGTGCCAGCAGTCCCCTCGGGACAGGCGGAGATCAGCCCCAGCATTTT. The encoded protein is CASSPLGTGGDQPQHF.

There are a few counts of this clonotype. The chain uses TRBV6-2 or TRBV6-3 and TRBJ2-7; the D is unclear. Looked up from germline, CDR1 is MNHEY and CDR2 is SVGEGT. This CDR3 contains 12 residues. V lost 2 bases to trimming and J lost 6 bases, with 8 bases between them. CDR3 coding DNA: TGTGCCAGCAGTTACCCAGGACGCGAGCAGTACGTC. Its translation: CASSYPGREQYV.

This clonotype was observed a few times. The chain's CDR3 is CSAPPGGGTYNEQFF. The CDR3 nucleotides read TGCAGTGCCCCCCCGGGGGGGGGAACCTACAATGAGCAGTTCTTC. The V and J genes are TRBV20-1 and TRBJ2-1, with TRBD2 identical over 8 bases. The CDR3 is 15 residues long. CDR1 DFQATT and CDR2 SNEGSKA come from the germline V gene (reference sequence). Trimming at V came to 6 bases and at J to 2 bases, leaving 9 bases not matched to a gene.

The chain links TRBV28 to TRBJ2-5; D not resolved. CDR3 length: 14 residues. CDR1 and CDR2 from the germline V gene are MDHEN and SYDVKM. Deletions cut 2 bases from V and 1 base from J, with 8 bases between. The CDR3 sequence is CASSLVQSQETQYF. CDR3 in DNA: TGTGCCAGCAGTTTAGTGCAGTCCCAAGAGACCCAGTACTTC. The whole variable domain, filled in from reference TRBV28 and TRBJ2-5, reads DVKVTQSSRYLVKRTGEKVFLECVQDMDHENMFWYRQDPGLGLRLIYFSYDVKMKEKGDIPEGYSVSREKKERFSLILESASTNQTSMYLCASSLVQSQETQYFGPGTRLLVL.

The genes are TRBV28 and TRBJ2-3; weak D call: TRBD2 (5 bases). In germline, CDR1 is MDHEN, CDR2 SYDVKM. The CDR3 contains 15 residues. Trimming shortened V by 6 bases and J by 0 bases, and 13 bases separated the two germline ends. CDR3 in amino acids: CASRRLTTSTDTQYF. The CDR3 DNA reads TGTGCCAGCAGACGACTAACGACCAGCACAGATACGCAGTATTTT.

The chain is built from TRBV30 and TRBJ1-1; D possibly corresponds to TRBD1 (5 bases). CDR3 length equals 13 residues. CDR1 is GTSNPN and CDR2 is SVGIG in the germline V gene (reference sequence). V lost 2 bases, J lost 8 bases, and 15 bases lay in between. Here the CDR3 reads CAWSRGMKTEAFF. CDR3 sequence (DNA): TGTGCCTGGAGTCGGGGGATGAAGACAGAAGCTTTCTTT. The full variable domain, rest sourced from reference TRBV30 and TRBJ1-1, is SQTIHQWPATLVQPVGSPLSLECTVEGTSNPNLYWYRQAAGRGLQLLFYSVGIGQISSEVPQNLSASRPQDRQFILSSKKLLLSDSGFYLCAWSRGMKTEAFFGQGTRLTVV.

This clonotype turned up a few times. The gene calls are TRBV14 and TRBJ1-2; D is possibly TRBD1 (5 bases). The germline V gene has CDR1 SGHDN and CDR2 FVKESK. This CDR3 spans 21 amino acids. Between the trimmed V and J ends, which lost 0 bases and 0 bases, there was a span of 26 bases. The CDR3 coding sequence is TGTGCCAGCAGCCAAGATCCATTTCAGAGCCGGGGCGGTGAGGCTAACTATGGCTACACCTTC. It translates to CASSQDPFQSRGGEANYGYTF.

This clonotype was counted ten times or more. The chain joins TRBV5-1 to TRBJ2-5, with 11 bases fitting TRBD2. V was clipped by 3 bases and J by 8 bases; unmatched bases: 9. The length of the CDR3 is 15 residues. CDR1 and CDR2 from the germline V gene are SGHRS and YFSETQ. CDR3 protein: CASSSGTSGPSTQYF. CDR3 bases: TGCGCCAGCAGCTCCGGGACTAGCGGACCCTCCACCCAGTACTTC.

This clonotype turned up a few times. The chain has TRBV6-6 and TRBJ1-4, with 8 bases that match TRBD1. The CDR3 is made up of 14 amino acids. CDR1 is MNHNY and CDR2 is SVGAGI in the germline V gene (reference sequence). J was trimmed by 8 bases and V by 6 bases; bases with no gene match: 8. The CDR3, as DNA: TGTGCCAGCAGACCCCAGGGGGCAGGAGAAAAACTGTTTTTT. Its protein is CASRPQGAGEKLFF.

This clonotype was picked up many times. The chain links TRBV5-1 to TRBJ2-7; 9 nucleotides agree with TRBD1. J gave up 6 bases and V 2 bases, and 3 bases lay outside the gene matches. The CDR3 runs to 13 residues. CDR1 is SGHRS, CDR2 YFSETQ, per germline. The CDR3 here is CASSFSTGGEQYV. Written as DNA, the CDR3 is TGCGCCAGCAGCTTCTCGACAGGGGGCGAGCAGTACGTC.

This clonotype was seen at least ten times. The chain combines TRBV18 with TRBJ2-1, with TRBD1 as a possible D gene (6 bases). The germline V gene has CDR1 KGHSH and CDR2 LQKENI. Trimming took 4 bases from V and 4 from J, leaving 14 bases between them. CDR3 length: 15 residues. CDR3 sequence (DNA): TGTGCCAGCTCACGAGCGACAGGAGCTTACAATGAGCAGTTCTTC. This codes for CASSRATGAYNEQFF.

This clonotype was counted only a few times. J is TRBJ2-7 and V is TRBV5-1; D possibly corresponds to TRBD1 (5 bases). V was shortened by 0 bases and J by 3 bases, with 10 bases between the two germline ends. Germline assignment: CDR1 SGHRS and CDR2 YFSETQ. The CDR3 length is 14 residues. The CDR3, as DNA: TGCGCCAGCAGCTTGGGGGGCGGCAACTACGAGCAGTACGTC. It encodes CASSLGGGNYEQYV.

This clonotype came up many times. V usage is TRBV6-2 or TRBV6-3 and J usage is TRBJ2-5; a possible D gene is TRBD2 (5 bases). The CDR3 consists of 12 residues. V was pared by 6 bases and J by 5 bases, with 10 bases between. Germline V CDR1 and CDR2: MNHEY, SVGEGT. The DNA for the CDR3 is TGTGCCAGCAGAGGGAGCGTGGAGACCCAGTACTTC. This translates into CASRGSVETQYF.